These T cell receptor beta chains were read from a single sample in a study of cytomegalovirus exposure and HLA in healthy donors. Sequenced by immunoSEQ multiplex PCR; TCRdb stores in-frame clones only, minus some. Of about 130,000 clones listed, approximately 74% are singletons. The sequencing sample was made of PBMCs. These TCRs come from a male donor in good health and CMV-seronegative. Each CDR3 is given with its conserved first and last residue. The order of the fields is V gene, clone size, J gene, D gene, CDR3 protein, CDR3 DNA. D genes are given only for firm matches. Clone size is not always given. Where it is, it says once, few, many or a class for expanded clones.

TRBV29-1	.	TRBJ1-4	.	CSVESTGEAVEKLFF	TGCAGCGTTGAATCGACGGGGGAGGCAGTTGAAAAACTGTTTTTT
TRBV4-1	.	TRBJ2-7	TRBD2	CASSYQVGGAYEQYF	TGCGCCAGCAGCTATCAGGTGGGAGGGGCCTACGAGCAGTACTTC
TRBV15	.	TRBJ1-4	.	CATSRGRANEKLFF	TGTGCCACCAGCAGAGGAAGAGCTAATGAAAAACTGTTTTTT
TRBV18	.	TRBJ2-1	.	CASSRVYNEQFF	TGTGCCAGCTCTCGGGTCTACAATGAGCAGTTCTTC
TRBV7-2	.	TRBJ2-1	TRBD1	CASSPPGQGHNEQFF	TGTGCCAGCAGCCCCCCGGGACAGGGACACAATGAGCAGTTCTTC
TRBV7-2	.	TRBJ2-1	.	CASSRDKYNEQFF	TGTGCCAGCAGCAGGGACAAGTACAATGAGCAGTTCTTC
TRBV9	.	TRBJ2-2	.	CASSVAKERPNTGELFF	TGTGCCAGCAGCGTAGCTAAGGAGCGACCGAACACCGGGGAGCTGTTTTTT
TRBV29-1	few	TRBJ2-7	.	CSVAGLGGPYEQYF	TGCAGCGTTGCGGGACTGGGCGGTCCCTACGAGCAGTACTTC
TRBV5-6	once	TRBJ2-2	TRBD2	CASSLSGRAAGELFF	TGTGCCAGCAGCTTGAGTGGGAGGGCTGCCGGGGAGCTGTTTTTT
TRBV4-1	.	TRBJ2-3	TRBD2	CASSQGTSGGAGDSTDTQYF	TGCGCCAGCAGCCAAGGGACTAGCGGGGGGGCAGGGGATAGCACAGATACGCAGTATTTT